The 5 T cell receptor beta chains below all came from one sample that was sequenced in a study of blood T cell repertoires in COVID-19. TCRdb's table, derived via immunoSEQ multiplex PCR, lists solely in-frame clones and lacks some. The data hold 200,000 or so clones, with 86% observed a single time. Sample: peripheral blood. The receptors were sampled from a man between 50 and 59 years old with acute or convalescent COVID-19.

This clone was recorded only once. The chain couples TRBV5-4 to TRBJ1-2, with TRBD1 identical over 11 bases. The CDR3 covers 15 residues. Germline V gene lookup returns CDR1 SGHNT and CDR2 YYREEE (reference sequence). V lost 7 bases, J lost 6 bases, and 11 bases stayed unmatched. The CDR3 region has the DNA TGTGCCAGCTCCGCGGGGGGACAGGGGGTCAATGGCTACACCTTC. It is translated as CASSAGGQGVNGYTF. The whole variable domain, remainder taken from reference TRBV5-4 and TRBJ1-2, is ETGVTQSPTHLIKTRGQQVTLRCSSQSGHNTVSWYQQALGQGPQFIFQYYREEENGRGNFPPRFSGLQFPNYSSELNVNALELDDSALYLCASSAGGQGVNGYTFGSGTRLTVV.

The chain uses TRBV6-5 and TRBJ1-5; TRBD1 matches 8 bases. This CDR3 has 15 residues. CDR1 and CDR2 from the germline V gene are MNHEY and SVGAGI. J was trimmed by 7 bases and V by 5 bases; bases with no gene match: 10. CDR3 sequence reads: CASSPRQGLRQPQHF. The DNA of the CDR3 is TGTGCCAGCAGTCCTAGACAGGGGCTACGACAGCCCCAGCATTTT.

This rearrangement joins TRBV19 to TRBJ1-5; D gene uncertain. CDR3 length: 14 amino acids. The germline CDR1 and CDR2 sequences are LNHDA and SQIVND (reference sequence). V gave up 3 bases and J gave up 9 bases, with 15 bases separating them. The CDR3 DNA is TGTGCCAGTAGTATCGGAAGCGACGGCGGGCCCCAGCATTTT. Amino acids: CASSIGSDGGPQHF.

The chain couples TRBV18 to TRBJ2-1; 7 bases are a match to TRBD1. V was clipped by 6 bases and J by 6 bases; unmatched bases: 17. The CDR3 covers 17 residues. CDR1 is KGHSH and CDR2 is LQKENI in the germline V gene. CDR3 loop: CASSPYHLQGVSNEQFF. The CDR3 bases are TGTGCCAGCTCTCCGTATCACCTGCAGGGGGTTAGCAATGAGCAGTTCTTC.

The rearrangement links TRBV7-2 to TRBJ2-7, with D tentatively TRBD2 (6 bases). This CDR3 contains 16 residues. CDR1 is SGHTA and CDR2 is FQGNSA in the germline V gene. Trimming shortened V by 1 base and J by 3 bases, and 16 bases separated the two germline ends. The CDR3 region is CASSLVRATRGYEQYF. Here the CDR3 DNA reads TGTGCCAGCAGCTTAGTTAGAGCCACGCGGGGCTACGAGCAGTACTTC.